This T cell receptor beta chain derives from a study of blood T cell repertoires in COVID-19. At the level of the study: Sites in the United States, Italy and Spain provided acute and convalescent COVID-19 samples. PBMCs, B-cell-depleted T cells, or T cells provided the cDNA or gDNA that made up the material.

Source study methods: Estimates of nucleated cell counts were drawn from the amplification of reference gene primers. Assay: immunoSEQ multiplex PCR; the TCRdb copy retains only in-frame clones and omits some. V and J calls and clone size are those listed in that table; D and trimming were worked out from the DNA. The sample has 110,000 or so clones; approximately 87% are singletons. V shed 6 bases, J shed 5 bases, and the junction held 4 bases outside the gene matches. Germline CDR1 and CDR2: SNHLY and FYNNEI. The CDR3 length is 15 residues. This receptor was obtained from a man in his 70s who had recovered from COVID-19. The genes are TRBV2 and TRBJ2-2; the match to TRBD2 covers 12 bases. The sequencing sample was made of peripheral blood. The CDR3 region is CASSVGLAGTGELFF. The CDR3, as DNA: TGTGCCAGCAGCGTCGGACTAGCGGGGACCGGGGAGCTGTTTTTT.